One and the same sample provided the 7 T cell receptor beta chains below, sequenced in a study of CD8+CD57+ T cells in acquired aplastic anemia. Patients chosen for sequencing had CD8+CD57+ cells that had expanded, as shown by flow cytometry. According to the study, genomic DNA was the template for TCR beta VDJ and CDR3 profiling. TCRdb recomputed calls from the reads with MiXCR, one row per CDR3 protein. The profile shows under 200,000 distinct CDR3 sequences, 40% to 60% of them singletons. The sequenced sample was sorted CD4+, CD8+, or CD8+CD57+ T cells (not recorded which) from PBMCs. These receptors came from a human donor with aplastic anemia.

The chain carries TRBV5-4 and TRBJ2-1, with D maybe TRBD2 (5 bases). The CDR3 contains 15 residues. Trimming stripped 2 bases from V and 10 bases from J, with 19 bases between. Germline V CDR1 and CDR2: SGHNT, YYREEE (reference sequence). The CDR3 protein is CASSLFPQEEDEQFF. In nucleotides, the CDR3 is TGTGCCAGCAGCTTATTCCCCCAGGAGGAGGACGAGCAGTTCTTC.

This clonotype showed up just a few times. The chain recombines TRBV2 with TRBJ2-4; D is possibly TRBD1 (6 bases). Looked up from germline, CDR1 is SNHLY and CDR2 is FYNNEI. The CDR3 sequence is 18 residues long. V lost 2 bases and J 3 bases, leaving 20 bases between the germline ends. The chain's CDR3 is CASSELVQGLTVKNIQYF. The CDR3 DNA follows: TGTGCCAGCAGTGAATTGGTACAGGGCCTAACGGTCAAAAACATTCAGTACTTC.

The chain joins TRBV7-2 to TRBJ2-5; 8 bases are a match to TRBD1. This CDR3 is 15 amino acids long. Per the germline V gene, CDR1 is SGHTA and CDR2 is FQGNSA. The ends lost 4 bases at V and 3 bases at J; junction bases unmatched: 7. The CDR3 loop is CASSSDRVGEETQYF. The CDR3 nucleotides read TGTGCCAGCAGCTCGGACAGGGTAGGAGAAGAGACCCAGTACTTC.

V is TRBV19 and J is TRBJ1-2, with a tentative D call TRBD1 (6 bases). Trimming took 5 bases from V and 8 from J, leaving 15 bases between them. CDR3 length equals 13 residues. CDR1 LNHDA and CDR2 SQIVND come from the germline V gene (reference sequence). This CDR3 reads CASSFSSGVGYTF. CDR3 bases: TGTGCCAGTAGTTTTTCCTCAGGGGTAGGCTACACCTTC.

With regard to this clonotype: This CDR3 is missing its conserved last phenylalanine or tryptophan, likely due to a read error. V usage is TRBV20-1 and J usage is TRBJ2-3; possibly TRBD2 for D (6 bases). Germline V lookup: CDR1 DFQATT, CDR2 SNEGSKA (reference sequence). V was shortened by 5 bases and J by 4 bases, with 13 bases between the two germline ends. The CDR3 runs 13 residues. CDR3 sequence: CSAGASVADTQYL. The CDR3 DNA reads TGCAGTGCTGGAGCTAGCGTAGCAGATACGCAGTATCTT.

The CDR3 DNA reads as TGTGCCAGCGGCCCCCAAGGGACAGGGGAAGGGACCCAGTACTTC. Translating gives CASGPQGTGEGTQYF. This chain connects TRBV7-9 to TRBJ2-5, with 10 bases lining up with TRBD1. Germline trimming cut 8 bases from V and 7 bases from J; bases unmatched to any gene: 13. Germline CDR1 and CDR2: SEHNR and FQNEAQ (reference sequence). The CDR3 consists of 15 residues.

This clonotype was detected ten times or more. The CDR3 coding sequence is TGTGCCAGCAGCTCGACCCCCTATGGGGGAGCCTCCTACGAGCAGTACTTC. It codes for CASSSTPYGGASYEQYF. V usage is TRBV5-4 and J usage is TRBJ2-7; D may be TRBD1 or TRBD2 (5 bases each). The CDR3 covers 17 residues. Trimming removed 3 bases from V and 0 bases from J, with 19 bases in between. CDR1 is SGHNT, CDR2 YYREEE, per germline (reference sequence).